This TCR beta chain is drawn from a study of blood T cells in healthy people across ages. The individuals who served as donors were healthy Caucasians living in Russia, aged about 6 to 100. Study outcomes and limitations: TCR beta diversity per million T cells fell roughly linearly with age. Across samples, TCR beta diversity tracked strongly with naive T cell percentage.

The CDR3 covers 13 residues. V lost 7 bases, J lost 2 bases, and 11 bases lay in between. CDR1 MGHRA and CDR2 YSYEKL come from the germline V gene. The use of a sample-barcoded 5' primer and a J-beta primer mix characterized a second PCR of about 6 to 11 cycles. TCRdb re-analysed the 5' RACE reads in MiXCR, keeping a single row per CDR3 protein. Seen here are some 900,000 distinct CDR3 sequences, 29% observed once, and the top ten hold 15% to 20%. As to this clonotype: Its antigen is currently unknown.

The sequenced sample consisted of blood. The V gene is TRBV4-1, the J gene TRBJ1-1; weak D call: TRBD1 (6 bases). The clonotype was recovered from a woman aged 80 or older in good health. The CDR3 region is CASMNRANTEAFF. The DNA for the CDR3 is TGCGCCAGCATGAACAGGGCTAACACTGAAGCTTTCTTT.